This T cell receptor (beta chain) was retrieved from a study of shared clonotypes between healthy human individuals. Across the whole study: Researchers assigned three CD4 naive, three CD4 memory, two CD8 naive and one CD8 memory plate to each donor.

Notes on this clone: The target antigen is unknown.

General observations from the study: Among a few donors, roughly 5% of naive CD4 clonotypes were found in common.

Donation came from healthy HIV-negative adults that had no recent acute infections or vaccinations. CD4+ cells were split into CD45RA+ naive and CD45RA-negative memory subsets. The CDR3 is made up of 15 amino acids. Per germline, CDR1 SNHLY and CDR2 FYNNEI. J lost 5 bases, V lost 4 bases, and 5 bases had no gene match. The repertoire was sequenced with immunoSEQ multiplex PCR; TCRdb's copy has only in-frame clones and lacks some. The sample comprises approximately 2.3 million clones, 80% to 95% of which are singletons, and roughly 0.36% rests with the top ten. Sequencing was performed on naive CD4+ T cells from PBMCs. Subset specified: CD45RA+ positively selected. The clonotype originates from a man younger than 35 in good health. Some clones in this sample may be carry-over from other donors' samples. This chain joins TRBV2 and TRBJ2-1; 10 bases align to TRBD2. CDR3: CASSGWTSGNNEQFF. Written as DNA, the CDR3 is TGTGCCAGCAGTGGGTGGACTAGCGGTAACAATGAGCAGTTCTTC.